This T cell receptor (beta chain) was retrieved from a study of shared clonotypes between healthy human individuals. The run depth of the assay was deep. Clones were read by immunoSEQ multiplex PCR, and TCRdb kept only the in-frame ones, dropping some. Among fewer than 600,000 clones listed, around 77% were seen once. About this clone itself: A single base is all that separates this from a far larger clone, so a read error is likely. Without the conserved terminal phenylalanine or tryptophan, this CDR3 likely stems from a read error.

With 2 bases removed from V and 7 bases from J, the gap between germline ends came to 15 bases. The germline CDR1 and CDR2 sequences are GTSNPN and SVGIG (reference sequence). CDR3 length: 13 amino acids. Material: PBMCs. The sequence was obtained from a woman between 40 and 55 years old in good health. Some clones in this sample may be carry-over from other donors' samples. V and J are TRBV30 and TRBJ2-7; D call uncertain. The chain's CDR3 is CAWSIATPGEQYL. In DNA form, the CDR3 reads TGTGCCTGGAGTATTGCTACCCCGGGTGAGCAGTACCTC.